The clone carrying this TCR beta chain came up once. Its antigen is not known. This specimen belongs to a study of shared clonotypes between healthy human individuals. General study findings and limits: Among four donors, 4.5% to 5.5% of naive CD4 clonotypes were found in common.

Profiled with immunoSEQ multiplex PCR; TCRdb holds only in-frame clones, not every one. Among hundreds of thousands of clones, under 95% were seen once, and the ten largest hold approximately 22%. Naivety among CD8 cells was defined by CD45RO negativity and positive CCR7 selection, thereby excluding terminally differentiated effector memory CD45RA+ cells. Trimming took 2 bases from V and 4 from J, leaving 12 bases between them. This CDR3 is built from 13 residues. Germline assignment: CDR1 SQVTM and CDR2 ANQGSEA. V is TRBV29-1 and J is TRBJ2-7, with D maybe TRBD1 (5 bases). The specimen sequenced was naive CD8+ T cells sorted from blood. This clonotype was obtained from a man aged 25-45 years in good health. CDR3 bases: TGCAGCGTTGAAATGACAGAAGAATACGAGCAGTACTTC. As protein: CSVEMTEEYEQYF.